The present entry profiles one T cell receptor beta chain with its context. Its antigen is currently unknown. These data originate in a study of post-analysis software for immune sequencing data. Study-wide results and caveats: When patients were compared with controls, 5 or 6 TRBV segments were more frequent, TRBV5-6, TRBV5-1 and TRBV20-1 among them.

cDNA libraries for TCR beta contained unique molecular identifiers. One entry per CDR3 protein, called by TCRdb with MiXCR from the PCR reads. Altogether roughly 870,000 distinct CDR3 sequences are present, under 70% being singletons, with the ten largest covering under 6%. V lost 5 bases, J lost 5 bases, and 11 bases lay in between. Germline V gene data show CDR1 as SGHTA and CDR2 as FQGTGA. The CDR3 length is 13 residues. What was sequenced was blood. V and J are TRBV7-3 and TRBJ2-3, with TRBD2 as a possible D gene (6 bases). The receptor comes from a girl aged 10 to 17 with multiple sclerosis. CDR3 loop: CASSLGGKDTQYF. In DNA, the CDR3 is TGTGCCAGCAGCCTTGGGGGGAAAGATACGCAGTATTTT. The variable domain in full, with the rest retrieved from reference TRBV7-3 and TRBJ2-3, is GAGVSQTPSNKVTEKGKYVELRCDPISGHTALYWYRQSLGQGPEFLIYFQGTGAADDSGLPNDRFFAVRPEGSVSTLKIQRTERGDSAVYLCASSLGGKDTQYFGPGTRLTVL.